A selection of T cell receptor beta chains follows, all from one sample in a study of T cell responses to AZD1222 COVID-19 vaccine. This table comes from immunoSEQ multiplex PCR, and its TCRdb copy is limited to in-frame clones, with some not included. The data show roughly 120,000 clones, around 88% seen once. Sample: peripheral blood, taken on day 0 of AZD1222 vaccination. These receptors were taken from an adult in good health. Both conserved end residues are part of each CDR3. The order of the fields is V gene, D gene, clone size, J gene, CDR3 protein, CDR3 DNA. D genes are given only for firm matches. Clone size is given for some rows only: seen once, a few or many times, or a class if the clone is expanded.

TRBV18	NA	NA	TRBJ2-7	CATRGAYEQYF	TGTGCCACCAGGGGGGCCTACGAGCAGTACTTC
TRBV5-1	NA	NA	TRBJ2-2	CATRQQGRGGALNTGELFF	TGCGCCACCCGGCAGCAGGGGAGAGGGGGGGCCTTGAACACCGGGGAGCTGTTTTTT
TRBV7-9	NA	few	TRBJ1-6	CASSLDWSYNSPLHF	TGTGCCAGCAGCCTGGATTGGTCCTATAATTCACCCCTCCACTTT
TRBV6-5	NA	NA	TRBJ1-2	CASSYSGSSYGYTF	TGTGCCAGCAGTTACTCGGGCAGCTCCTATGGCTACACCTTC
TRBV19	NA	NA	TRBJ1-3	CASSIAENTIYF	TGTGCCAGTAGCATCGCGGAAAACACCATATATTTT
TRBV28	TRBD1	NA	TRBJ1-2	CASSSPGQGNYGYTF	TGTGCCAGCAGTTCGCCGGGACAGGGAAACTATGGCTACACCTTC
TRBV12-3/TRBV12-4	NA	NA	TRBJ1-1	CASSLTRREAFF	TGTGCCAGCAGTTTGACCCGACGTGAAGCTTTCTTT
TRBV3-1/TRBV3-2	NA	once	TRBJ1-1	CASSQEAREDTEAFF	TGTGCCAGCAGCCAAGAGGCCAGGGAGGACACTGAAGCTTTCTTT
TRBV28	TRBD1	NA	TRBJ1-1	CASSLSDRGRTEAFF	TGTGCCAGCAGTTTATCGGACAGGGGGCGGACTGAAGCTTTCTTT
TRBV7-9	TRBD1	NA	TRBJ1-2	CASSFTGGGGYTF	TGTGCCAGCAGCTTTACAGGGGGCGGCGGCTACACCTTC
TRBV10-3	NA	NA	TRBJ1-1	CAISDPATENTEAFF	TGTGCCATCAGTGATCCAGCGACAGAGAACACTGAAGCTTTCTTT
TRBV7-3	NA	NA	TRBJ2-2	CASSFRGGNTGELFF	TGTGCCAGCAGCTTCAGGGGTGGGAACACCGGGGAGCTGTTTTTT
TRBV5-1	TRBD1	NA	TRBJ1-3	CASSLGQGDSGNTIYF	TGCGCCAGCAGCTTGGGACAGGGGGATTCTGGAAACACCATATATTTT
TRBV7-9	NA	NA	TRBJ2-6	CASSTFRQEYSGANVLTF	TGTGCCAGCAGCACATTCAGACAGGAATACTCTGGGGCCAACGTCCTGACTTTC
TRBV6-5	NA	NA	TRBJ1-2	CASSYFQGNYGYTF	TGTGCCAGCAGCTATTTTCAGGGTAACTATGGCTACACCTTC
TRBV7-2	NA	NA	TRBJ2-3	CASSMRQAFTDTQYF	TGTGCCAGCAGCATGCGACAGGCATTCACAGATACGCAGTATTTT
TRBV11-1	NA	NA	TRBJ1-2	CASSDRNYGYTF	TGTGCCAGCAGCGACAGGAACTATGGCTACACCTTC
TRBV3-1/TRBV3-2	NA	NA	TRBJ2-3	CASSHTSTDTQYF	TGTGCCAGCAGCCACACAAGCACAGATACGCAGTATTTT
TRBV7-2	NA	NA	TRBJ1-2	CASKAGVLSYGYTF	TGTGCCAGCAAGGCAGGGGTCTTATCATATGGCTACACCTTC
TRBV7-3	TRBD1	NA	TRBJ1-2	CASSSGTGFGGYTF	TGTGCCAGCAGCTCTGGGACAGGGTTTGGTGGCTACACCTTC
TRBV24-1	NA	few	TRBJ1-1	CATSDWQNTEAFF	TGTGCCACCAGTGATTGGCAGAACACTGAAGCTTTCTTT
TRBV6-5	NA	NA	TRBJ1-1	CASSSNRLTNTEAFF	TGTGCCAGCAGTTCGAACAGGCTCACGAACACTGAAGCTTTCTTT
TRBV9	TRBD1	NA	TRBJ1-1	CASSVAQGMNTEAFF	TGTGCCAGCAGCGTAGCACAGGGGATGAACACTGAAGCTTTCTTT
TRBV4-3	NA	NA	TRBJ1-2	CASSQETGYSYGYTF	TGCGCCAGCAGCCAAGAAACAGGGTATAGCTATGGCTACACCTTC